This note documents a single TCR beta chain sequence. This CDR3 has 14 residues. Germline CDR1 and CDR2: MNHEY and SVGAGI. The ends were cut back, 2 bases at V and 6 bases at J, with 13 bases in the middle. TCR beta VDJ and CDR3 profiling used genomic DNA as template. TCRdb analysed the reads with MiXCR anew, one entry per CDR3 protein. The sample lists 55,000 to 60,000 distinct CDR3 sequences; approximately 52% were seen once. This entry belongs to a study of CD8+CD57+ T cells in acquired aplastic anemia. Only patients with CD8+CD57+ cell expansion on flow cytometry were chosen for sequencing. Severe acquired aplastic anemia affected all patients.

The receptor's source is a human donor with aplastic anemia. The rearrangement links TRBV6-5 to TRBJ1-1, with D perhaps matching TRBD1 (5 bases). The sequencing input was sorted CD4+, CD8+, or CD8+CD57+ T cells (not recorded which) from PBMCs. CDR3 DNA sequence: TGTGCCAGCAGTTACCGGGGCTCGGGGTCTGAAGCTTTCTTT. Amino acid sequence: CASSYRGSGSEAFF.